Here is one T cell receptor beta chain with its context. Its antigen is as yet unknown. These data belong to a study of cytomegalovirus exposure and HLA in healthy donors. General study points: Sequencing depth roughly uniform across donors was assumed in presence/absence analyses.

V was trimmed by 4 bases and J by 8 bases, leaving 9 bases between them. Per germline, CDR1 SGHVS and CDR2 FNYEAQ. The CDR3 runs to 12 residues. The primer mix had 60 Vbeta and 13 Jbeta primers. In the study's own analysis: A later analysis counted roughly 74 million unique TCR beta chains, 10 million to 12 million shared. Method: immunoSEQ multiplex PCR; TCRdb's copy keeps in-frame clones and lacks some. From that table come the V and J calls and clone size; the DNA was used to work out D and trimming. Of approximately 120,000 clones detected, roughly 75% appear once; the ten largest clones hold 1.2%.

V and J are TRBV7-6 and TRBJ2-1, with unresolved D. The sequencing input was PBMCs. The source is a female donor in good health and CMV-seronegative. The CDR3 protein is CASSSLGDEQFF. CDR3 nucleotides: TGTGCCAGCAGCTCCTTGGGCGATGAGCAGTTCTTC.